This TCR beta chain was profiled in a study of cytomegalovirus exposure and HLA in healthy donors. Per germline, CDR1 SGHAT and CDR2 FQNNGV. The CDR3 has 16 residues. V was clipped by 5 bases and J by 5 bases, with 22 bases between them. Primers for the PCR totalled 60 Vbeta and 13 Jbeta. Some clones are missing from TCRdb's copy, which holds only in-frame ones; the method was immunoSEQ multiplex PCR. The sample carries roughly 100,000 clones, nearly 65% recorded once. The chain joins TRBV11-2 to TRBJ2-7, with D possibly being TRBD1 (6 bases). The sample consisted of PBMCs. The TCR sequence derives from a human donor in good health. The CDR3, as DNA: TGTGCCAGCAGCACCCGTCCTGGACAGAGCCGGAACGAGCAGTACTTC. Translating it yields CASSTRPGQSRNEQYF.